Listed below are T cell receptor beta chains from one sample, sequenced in a study of T cell responses to AZD1222 COVID-19 vaccine. Profiling relied on immunoSEQ multiplex PCR, and the TCRdb table lists in-frame clones only, not all of them. Here the sample spans 150,000 to 200,000 clones, 85% to 95% being singletons. Material: peripheral blood, obtained on day 0 of AZD1222 vaccination. The receptors stem from an adult in good health. Each CDR3 is given without its conserved first and last residue.

V gene,J gene,CDR3 protein
TRBV5-1,TRBJ2-4,ASSLGPMNIQY
TRBV9,TRBJ2-1,ASSGEIVGWGYNEQF
TRBV30,TRBJ1-6,AWSDGTGGSPLH
TRBV27,TRBJ1-3,ASSLTSSGNTIY
TRBV4-2,TRBJ2-1,ASGLPGEYNEQF
TRBV5-1,TRBJ2-1,ASSLGGSYEQF
TRBV6-1,TRBJ1-2,ASSEVWGTDYGYT
TRBV27,TRBJ2-3,ASSLSKGGAGGATDTQY
TRBV7-9,TRBJ2-7,ASRHTHGTDPYEQY
TRBV6-5,TRBJ2-5,ASSTETRFGGQY
TRBV25-1,TRBJ2-3,ASSVRQGTRITDTQY
TRBV11-1,TRBJ1-4,ASSLIGRHNEKLF
TRBV28,TRBJ2-2,ASSPHQGRFTGELF
TRBV12-3/TRBV12-4,TRBJ1-1,ASSLWGNTEAF
TRBV4-2,TRBJ2-7,ASSQDRRGGAEQY
TRBV6-1,TRBJ1-6,ASSERPGQGPNSPLH